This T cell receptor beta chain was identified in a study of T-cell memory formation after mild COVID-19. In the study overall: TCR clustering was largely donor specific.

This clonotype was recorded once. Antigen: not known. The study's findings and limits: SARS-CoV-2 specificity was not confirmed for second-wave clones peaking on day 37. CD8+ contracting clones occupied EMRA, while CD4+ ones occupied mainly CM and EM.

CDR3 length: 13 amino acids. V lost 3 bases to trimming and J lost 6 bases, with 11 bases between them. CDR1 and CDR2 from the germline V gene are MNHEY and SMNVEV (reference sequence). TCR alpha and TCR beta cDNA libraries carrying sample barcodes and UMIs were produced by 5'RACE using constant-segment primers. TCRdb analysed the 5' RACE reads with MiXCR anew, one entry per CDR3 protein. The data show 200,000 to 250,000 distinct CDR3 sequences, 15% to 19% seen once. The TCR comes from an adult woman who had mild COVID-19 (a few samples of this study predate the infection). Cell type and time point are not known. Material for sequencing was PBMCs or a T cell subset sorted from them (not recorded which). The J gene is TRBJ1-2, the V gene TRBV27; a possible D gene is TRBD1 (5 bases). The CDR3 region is CASSFGGSNGYTF. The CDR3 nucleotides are TGTGCCAGCAGTTTCGGGGGTTCAAATGGCTACACCTTC.